Below, 14 T cell receptor beta chains from the same sample are listed, as sequenced in a study of CD8 T cells in ankylosing spondylitis. MiXCR, applied by TCRdb to the 5' RACE reads, yields one record per CDR3 protein. The sample holds about 25,000 distinct CDR3 sequences, less than 3% seen once. Material for sequencing was blood, either unsorted or a sorted T cell fraction (not recorded which). The receptors here all came from a female donor with ankylosing spondylitis or in good health (not recorded which).

In its sample, this clonotype was seen many times. V gene TRBV9 combines with J gene TRBJ2-1; 9 bases agree with TRBD2. Trimming removed 2 bases from V and 6 bases from J; junction bases left unmatched: 9. CDR3 size: 16 residues. CDR1 and CDR2 (germline): SGDLS, YYNGEE. DNA for the CDR3: TGTGCCAGCAGCGTGCGCGGGAGGGCCGCGTCCAATGAGCAGTTCTTC. Encoded protein: CASSVRGRAASNEQFF.

The chain combines TRBV9 with TRBJ2-4; 9 bases fit TRBD2. Germline CDR1 reads SGDLS; CDR2 reads YYNGEE. The J segment lost 6 bases and the V segment lost 0 bases, leaving 7 bases of the junction unmatched. The CDR3 loop spans 16 amino acids. This chain's CDR3 is CASSVGGGRERNIQYF. DNA for the CDR3: TGTGCCAGCAGCGTAGGGGGCGGGAGGGAAAGAAACATTCAGTACTTC.

This clonotype was seen repeatedly, ten times or more. CDR3: CASSVDTLGYEQYF. CDR3 in DNA: TGTGCCAGCAGCGTCGACACTTTAGGCTACGAGCAGTACTTC. The rearrangement uses TRBV9 and TRBJ2-7; unclear D gene. Per the germline V gene, CDR1 is SGDLS and CDR2 is YYNGEE. V lost 2 bases and J 3 bases, leaving 12 bases between the germline ends. The CDR3 is made up of 14 amino acids.

This clonotype was recorded many times. The gene calls are TRBV9 and TRBJ2-1; D possibly corresponds to TRBD1 (5 bases). Germline-derived CDR1 and CDR2 are SGDLS and YYNGEE. The CDR3 is made up of 17 amino acids. Trimming shortened V by 1 base and J by 0 bases, and 14 bases separated the two germline ends. The CDR3: CASSVKGHPSSYNEQFF. The CDR3 DNA is TGTGCCAGCAGCGTAAAGGGGCACCCCAGCTCCTACAATGAGCAGTTCTTC.

This clonotype has a count of ten or more. V is TRBV9 and J is TRBJ2-5; a possible D gene is TRBD2 (6 bases). The V end was cut by 4 bases, the J end by 2 bases, with 15 bases between. The length of the CDR3 is 15 residues. Looked up from germline, CDR1 is SGDLS and CDR2 is YYNGEE. CDR3 residues: CASSISPGEQETQYF. In DNA, the CDR3 is TGTGCCAGCAGCATCTCTCCGGGAGAACAAGAGACCCAGTACTTC. Filled out from reference TRBV9 and TRBJ2-5, the complete variable domain reads DSGVTQTPKHLITATGQRVTLRCSPRSGDLSVYWYQQSLDQGLQFLIQYYNGEERAKGNILERFSAQQFPDLHSELNLSSLELGDSALYFCASSISPGEQETQYFGPGTRLLVL.

This clonotype was seen repeatedly, ten times or more. The chain joins TRBV9 to TRBJ2-3; no definite D call. This CDR3 has 12 residues. The ends were cut back, 0 bases at V and 8 bases at J, with 7 bases in the middle. Germline CDR1 is SGDLS and CDR2 is YYNGEE. CDR3 protein: CASSVAGVTQYF. In DNA form, the CDR3 reads TGTGCCAGCAGCGTAGCTGGAGTTACGCAGTATTTT.

There are many counts of this clonotype. The chain employs TRBV9 and TRBJ1-6; D is uncertain. CDR3 length equals 14 residues. CDR1 and CDR2 (germline): SGDLS, YYNGEE. Deletions cut 3 bases from V and 0 bases from J, with 4 bases between. In DNA form, the CDR3 reads TGTGCCAGCAGCGGTGGCTCCTATAATTCACCCCTCCACTTT. This gives the protein CASSGGSYNSPLHF.

There are many counts of this clonotype. The chain uses TRBV9 and TRBJ2-1; D remains unclear. There are 15 residues in the CDR3. Germline CDR1 SGDLS, CDR2 YYNGEE. The V gene lost 2 bases and the J gene lost 0 bases, with 9 bases spanning the gap. For the CDR3, the DNA is TGTGCCAGCAGCGTGTCCCCTAGCTCCTACAATGAGCAGTTCTTC. This gives the protein CASSVSPSSYNEQFF.

This clonotype was seen repeatedly, ten times or more. The chain couples TRBV9 to TRBJ2-1, with D possibly being TRBD2 (5 bases). With 1 base removed from V and 4 bases from J, the gap between germline ends came to 12 bases. Germline lookup yields CDR1 SGDLS and CDR2 YYNGEE. CDR3 size: 15 residues. CDR3 DNA sequence: TGTGCCAGCAGCGTACAGCGGACCGCGTACAATGAGCAGTTCTTC. Encoded protein: CASSVQRTAYNEQFF.

This clonotype was observed many times. The V gene is TRBV9, the J gene TRBJ2-1; TRBD2 agrees at 10 bases. Trimming cost V 5 bases and J 7 bases; bases outside gene matches: 9. CDR1 SGDLS and CDR2 YYNGEE come from the germline V gene. The CDR3 has 15 amino acids. CDR3 amino acids: CASSIAGGRENEQFF. The CDR3 DNA follows: TGTGCCAGCAGTATAGCGGGGGGAAGGGAGAATGAGCAGTTCTTC.

This clonotype came up many times. The chain recombines TRBV9 with TRBJ1-3, with 7 bases identical to TRBD1. After removal of 3 bases from V and 4 bases from J, the junction contained 10 bases not matched to a gene. The CDR3 is made up of 16 amino acids. The germline V gene encodes CDR1 SGDLS and CDR2 YYNGEE. In DNA, the CDR3 is TGTGCCAGCAGCGCCCTTCTACAGGGGAGAGGAAACACCATATATTTT. Protein sequence: CASSALLQGRGNTIYF.

At least ten counts were recorded for this clonotype. V and J are TRBV9 and TRBJ2-1; 15 bases are shared with TRBD2. The CDR3 length is 19 residues. The trim removed 0 bases at V and 1 base at J, leaving 5 bases unmatched. In germline, CDR1 is SGDLS, CDR2 YYNGEE. The CDR3 loop reads CASSVGTSGGAWSYNEQFF. The CDR3, as DNA: TGTGCCAGCAGCGTAGGGACTAGCGGGGGGGCCTGGTCCTACAATGAGCAGTTCTTC. Complete variable domain (other parts from reference TRBV9 and TRBJ2-1): DSGVTQTPKHLITATGQRVTLRCSPRSGDLSVYWYQQSLDQGLQFLIQYYNGEERAKGNILERFSAQQFPDLHSELNLSSLELGDSALYFCASSVGTSGGAWSYNEQFFGPGTRLTVL.

This clonotype was counted at least ten times. The chain employs TRBV9 and TRBJ2-5; TRBD2 is a possible D gene (6 bases). Trimming removed 0 bases from V and 1 base from J, with 13 bases in between. CDR3 length: 16 residues. The germline CDR1 and CDR2 sequences are SGDLS and YYNGEE. This CDR3 is CASSVDGGAIQETQYF. The CDR3 DNA is TGTGCCAGCAGCGTAGATGGCGGGGCCATCCAAGAGACCCAGTACTTC.

This clonotype has a count of ten or more. This chain uses TRBV9 with TRBJ2-3; D is ambiguous. The CDR3 length is 14 residues. Germline values: CDR1 SGDLS, CDR2 YYNGEE. Trimming left V 0 bases short and J 9 bases short, with 14 bases between. CDR3 sequence: CASSVAAPTRTQYF. Written as DNA, the CDR3 is TGTGCCAGCAGCGTAGCGGCCCCCACCAGGACGCAGTATTTT. The full variable domain, its missing parts supplied by reference TRBV9 and TRBJ2-3, is DSGVTQTPKHLITATGQRVTLRCSPRSGDLSVYWYQQSLDQGLQFLIQYYNGEERAKGNILERFSAQQFPDLHSELNLSSLELGDSALYFCASSVAAPTRTQYFGPGTRLTVL.